A selection of T cell receptor beta chains follows, all from one sample in a study of regulatory T cells in long-lasting Graves disease. TCRdb re-analysed the multiplex PCR reads in MiXCR, keeping a single row per CDR3 protein. The sample holds over 350,000 distinct CDR3 sequences, about 20% seen once. The material was peripheral blood mononuclear cells (PBMCs), obtained when the disease was refractory, from a patient treated with antithyroid drugs. Every receptor here comes from a female donor with Graves disease. The CDR3 runs from the conserved cysteine through the conserved F or W.

V,J,length,CDR3
TRBV2,TRBJ2-2,15,CASSDPGGTTGELFF
TRBV11-2,TRBJ2-7,13,CASSSRAFVEQYF
TRBV2,TRBJ1-2,17,CASSERARPPPNYGYTF
TRBV28,TRBJ1-2,14,CASSNRGFGYGCTF
TRBV28,TRBJ1-1,16,CACSYGDQNMNTEAFF
TRBV24-1,TRBJ1-5,14,CATTKHRENQPQHF
TRBV20-1,TRBJ2-1,11,CSAGPTDEQFF
TRBV7-9,TRBJ2-5,16,CASSLVGRATQETQYF
TRBV30,TRBJ2-7,13,CAWSQRGPYEQYF
TRBV19,TRBJ2-2,16,CASSSPGLAGYGELFF